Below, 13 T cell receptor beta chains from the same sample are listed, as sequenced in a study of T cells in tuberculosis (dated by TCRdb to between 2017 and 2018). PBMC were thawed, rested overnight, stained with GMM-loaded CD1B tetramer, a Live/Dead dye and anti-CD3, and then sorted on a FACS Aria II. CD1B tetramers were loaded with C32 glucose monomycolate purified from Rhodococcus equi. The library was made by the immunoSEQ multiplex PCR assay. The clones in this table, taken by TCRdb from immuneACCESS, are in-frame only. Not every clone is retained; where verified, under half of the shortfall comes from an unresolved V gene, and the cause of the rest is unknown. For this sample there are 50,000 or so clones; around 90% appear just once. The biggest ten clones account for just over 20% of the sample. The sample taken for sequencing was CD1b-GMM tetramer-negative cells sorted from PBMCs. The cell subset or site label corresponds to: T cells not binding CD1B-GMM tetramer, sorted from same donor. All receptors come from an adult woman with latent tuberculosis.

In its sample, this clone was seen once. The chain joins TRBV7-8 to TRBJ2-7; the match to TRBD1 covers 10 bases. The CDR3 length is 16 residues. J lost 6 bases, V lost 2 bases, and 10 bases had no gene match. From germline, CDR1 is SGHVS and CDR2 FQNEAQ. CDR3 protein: CASSLRRDRGGREQYF. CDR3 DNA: TGTGCCAGCAGCTTAAGGCGGGACAGGGGCGGACGCGAGCAGTACTTC.

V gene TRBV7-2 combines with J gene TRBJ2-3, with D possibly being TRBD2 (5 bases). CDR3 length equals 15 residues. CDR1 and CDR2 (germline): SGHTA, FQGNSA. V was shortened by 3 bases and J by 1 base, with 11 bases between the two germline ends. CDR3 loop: CASSFGGLRTDTQYF. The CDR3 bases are TGTGCCAGCAGCTTTGGCGGGCTACGCACAGATACGCAGTATTTT. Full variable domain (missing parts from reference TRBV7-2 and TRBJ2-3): GAGVSQSPSNKVTEKGKDVELRCDPISGHTALYWYRQSLGQGLEFLIYFQGNSAPDKSGLPSDRFSAERTGGSVSTLTIQRTQQEDSAVYLCASSFGGLRTDTQYFGPGTRLTVL.

Here the CDR3 reads CASSFVTSGRNTGELFF. The CDR3 bases are TGTGCCAGCAGCTTTGTTACTAGCGGGAGAAACACCGGGGAGCTGTTTTTT. The chain recombines TRBV7-2 with TRBJ2-2, with 11 positions matching TRBD2. The length of the CDR3 is 17 residues. CDR1 SGHTA and CDR2 FQGNSA come from the germline V gene. Unmatched junction bases numbered 5, after V lost 3 bases and J lost 2 bases.

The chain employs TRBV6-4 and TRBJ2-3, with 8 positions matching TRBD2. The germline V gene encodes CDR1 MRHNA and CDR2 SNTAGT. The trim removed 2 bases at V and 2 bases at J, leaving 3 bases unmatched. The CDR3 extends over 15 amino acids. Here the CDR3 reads CASSDGGGITDTQYF. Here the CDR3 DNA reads TGTGCCAGCAGTGACGGCGGGGGGATCACAGATACGCAGTATTTT.

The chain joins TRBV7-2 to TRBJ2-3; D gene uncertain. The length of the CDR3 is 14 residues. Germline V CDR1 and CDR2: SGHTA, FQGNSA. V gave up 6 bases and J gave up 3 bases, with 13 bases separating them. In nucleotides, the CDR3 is TGTGCCAGCAGTTTCCAGCTAGTGACAGATACGCAGTATTTT. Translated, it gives CASSFQLVTDTQYF.

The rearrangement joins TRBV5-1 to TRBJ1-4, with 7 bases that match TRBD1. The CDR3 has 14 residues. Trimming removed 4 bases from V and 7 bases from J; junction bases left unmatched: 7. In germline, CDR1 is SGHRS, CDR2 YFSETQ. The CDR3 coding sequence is TGCGCCAGCAGCCGGGACAGTGAGTTTGAAAAACTGTTTTTT. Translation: CASSRDSEFEKLFF.

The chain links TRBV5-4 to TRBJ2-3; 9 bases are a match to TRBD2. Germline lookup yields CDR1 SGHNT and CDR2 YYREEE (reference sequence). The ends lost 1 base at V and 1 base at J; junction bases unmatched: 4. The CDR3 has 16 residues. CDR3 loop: CASSLPPSGGTDTQYF. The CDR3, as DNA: TGTGCCAGCAGCTTGCCCCCTAGCGGGGGCACAGATACGCAGTATTTT.

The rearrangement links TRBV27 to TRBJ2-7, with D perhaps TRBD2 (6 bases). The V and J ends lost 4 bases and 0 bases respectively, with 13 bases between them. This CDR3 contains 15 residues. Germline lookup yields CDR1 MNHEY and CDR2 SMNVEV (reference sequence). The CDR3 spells CASSWGRESSYEQYF. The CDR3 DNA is TGTGCCAGCAGTTGGGGACGGGAGAGCTCCTACGAGCAGTACTTC.

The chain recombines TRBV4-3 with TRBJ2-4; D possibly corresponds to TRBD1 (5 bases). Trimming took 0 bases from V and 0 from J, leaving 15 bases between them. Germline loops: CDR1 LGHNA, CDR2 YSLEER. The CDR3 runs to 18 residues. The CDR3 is CASSQDLRQPLAKNIQYF. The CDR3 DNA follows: TGCGCCAGCAGCCAAGATTTGAGACAGCCTCTAGCCAAAAACATTCAGTACTTC.

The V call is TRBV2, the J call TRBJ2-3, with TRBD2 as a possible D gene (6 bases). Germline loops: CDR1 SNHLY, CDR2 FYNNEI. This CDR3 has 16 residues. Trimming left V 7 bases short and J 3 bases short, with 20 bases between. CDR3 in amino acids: CASIDVPGEETDTQYF. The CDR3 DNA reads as TGTGCCAGCATTGATGTACCGGGAGAGGAGACAGATACGCAGTATTTT.

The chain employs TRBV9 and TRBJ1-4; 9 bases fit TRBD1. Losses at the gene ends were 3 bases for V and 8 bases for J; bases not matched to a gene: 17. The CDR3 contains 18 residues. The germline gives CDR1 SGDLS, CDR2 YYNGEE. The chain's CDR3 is CASSGRKGTTGGGEKLFF. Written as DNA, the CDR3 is TGTGCCAGCAGCGGACGTAAGGGTACCACAGGGGGCGGCGAAAAACTGTTTTTT.

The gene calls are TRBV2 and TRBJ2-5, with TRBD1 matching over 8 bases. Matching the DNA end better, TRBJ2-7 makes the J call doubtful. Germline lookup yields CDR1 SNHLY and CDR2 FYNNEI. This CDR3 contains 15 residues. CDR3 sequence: CASRRGTGNSYEQYF. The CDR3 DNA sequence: TGTGCCAGCAGGAGAGGGACAGGAAACTCCTACGAGCAGTACTTC.

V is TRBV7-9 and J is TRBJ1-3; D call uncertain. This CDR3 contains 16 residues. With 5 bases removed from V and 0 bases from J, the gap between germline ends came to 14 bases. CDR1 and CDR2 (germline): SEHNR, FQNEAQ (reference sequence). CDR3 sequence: CASSPSLGLSGNTIYF. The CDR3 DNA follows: TGTGCCAGCAGCCCAAGCCTGGGCCTCTCTGGAAACACCATATATTTT.